One sample yielded the 2 T cell receptor beta chains listed below, sequenced in a study of CD8 T cells in Susac syndrome. The RNA input was roughly 0.5 to 1 ug, and it was reverse transcribed with random hexamers. MiXCR, run by TCRdb on the immunoSEQ multiplex PCR reads, gives a single entry per CDR3 protein. The data hold approximately 200,000 distinct CDR3 sequences, with under 97% observed a single time. The specimen sequenced was CD4+ T cells from PBMCs. These receptors were obtained from a human donor with multiple sclerosis.

This clonotype was seen only a few times. This chain uses TRBV6-1 with TRBJ2-4; possibly TRBD1 or TRBD2 for D (5 bases each). Germline V gene lookup returns CDR1 MNHNS and CDR2 SASEGT. The CDR3 has 11 amino acids. V lost 6 bases and J lost 7, with 7 bases in between. CDR3 in amino acids: CASSRDNIQYF. The CDR3 bases are TGTGCCAGCAGCCGGGACAACATTCAGTACTTC.

This clonotype was detected a few times. The chain combines TRBV30 with TRBJ2-5; no definite D call. Trimming removed 2 bases from V and 8 bases from J, with 6 bases in between. Looked up from germline, CDR1 is GTSNPN and CDR2 is SVGIG (reference sequence). CDR3 length equals 10 residues. As DNA, the CDR3 is TGTGCCTGGAGTCGCGAAACCCAGTACTTC. It yields the protein CAWSRETQYF. Using reference TRBV30 and TRBJ2-5 for the parts outside the CDR3, the full variable domain is SQTIHQWPATLVQPVGSPLSLECTVEGTSNPNLYWYRQAAGRGLQLLFYSVGIGQISSEVPQNLSASRPQDRQFILSSKKLLLSDSGFYLCAWSRETQYFGPGTRLLVL.